These T cell receptor beta chains were read from a single sample in a study of blood T cells in healthy people across ages. TCRdb ran MiXCR on the 5' RACE reads and lists one entry per CDR3 protein. The table includes 600,000 to 800,000 distinct CDR3 sequences, more than 20% detected once. The sequencing sample was made of blood. The source is a man in his 70s in good health. Both conserved end residues are part of each CDR3. A D gene is named only where the DNA matches it firmly. Clone size, where shown, is once, few, many, or a class for clones that have expanded.

v_call	d_call	clone_size	j_call	cdr3_aa	cdr3_nt
TRBV7-9	TRBD2	NA	TRBJ2-1	CASSLAQVGRAHEQFF	TGTGCCAGCAGCTTAGCGCAGGTCGGGAGGGCCCATGAGCAGTTCTTC
TRBV9	NA	few	TRBJ2-7	CASSVTTSSYEQYF	TGTGCCAGCAGCGTAACCACGAGCTCCTACGAGCAGTACTTC
TRBV6-6	NA	few	TRBJ2-5	CASSYPTGISNRTQYF	TGTGCCAGCAGTTACCCCACAGGAATCTCCAATCGGACCCAGTACTTC
TRBV4-1	TRBD2	few	TRBJ2-3	CASSQGLADSDTQYF	TGCGCCAGCAGCCAAGGCCTAGCGGATTCAGATACGCAGTATTTT
TRBV6-1	NA	few	TRBJ2-7	CASSGIDRSYEQYF	TGTGCCAGCAGTGGGATAGACCGGTCCTACGAGCAGTACTTC
TRBV29-1	TRBD2	many	TRBJ2-1	CSVSGLAGAVYDEQFF	TGCAGCGTTTCGGGACTAGCGGGAGCTGTCTACGATGAGCAGTTCTTC
TRBV7-2	NA	once	TRBJ2-2	CASSPGPMNTGELFF	TGTGCCAGCAGCCCGGGACCTATGAACACCGGGGAGCTGTTTTTT
TRBV20-1	NA	NA	TRBJ1-4	CSAIAQGRTNEKLFF	TGCAGTGCTATAGCCCAGGGTCGGACTAATGAAAAACTGTTTTTT
TRBV20-1	TRBD2	few	TRBJ2-1	CSPIAGTYNEQFF	TGCAGCCCGATAGCGGGGACCTACAATGAGCAGTTCTTC
TRBV2	TRBD1	NA	TRBJ1-1	CASSRWDRGNTEAFF	TGTGCCAGCAGCAGGTGGGACAGGGGTAACACTGAAGCTTTCTTT
TRBV5-6	NA	NA	TRBJ2-7	CASSSIQGYEQYF	TGTGCCAGCAGCTCAATCCAGGGTTACGAGCAGTACTTC
TRBV4-1	TRBD2	NA	TRBJ2-5	CASSQDRGGPQETQYF	TGCGCCAGCAGCCAAGATAGGGGAGGGCCACAAGAGACCCAGTACTTC
TRBV7-2	TRBD1	NA	TRBJ1-2	CASSPSWTGDGYTF	TGTGCCAGCAGCCCTTCCTGGACAGGGGATGGCTACACCTTC
TRBV10-3	NA	once	TRBJ2-1	CAISEGNEQFF	TGTGCCATCAGTGAGGGGAATGAGCAGTTCTTC
TRBV28	TRBD1	few	TRBJ1-5	CASSRDYAGTGGVGQPQHF	TGTGCCAGCAGTCGAGATTACGCCGGGACAGGGGGCGTGGGGCAGCCCCAGCATTTT
TRBV5-1	TRBD1	NA	TRBJ1-1	CASSPDRGAEAFF	TGCGCCAGCAGCCCGGACAGGGGAGCTGAAGCTTTCTTT
TRBV5-1	NA	many	TRBJ2-5	CASSLEAGERETQYF	TGCGCCAGCAGTTTGGAGGCAGGGGAGCGAGAGACCCAGTACTTC
TRBV4-3	NA	few	TRBJ2-1	CASSQDALYNEQFF	TGCGCCAGCAGCCAAGACGCCCTCTACAATGAGCAGTTCTTC
TRBV24-1	NA	few	TRBJ2-5	CATSDLSREETQYF	TGTGCCACCAGTGATTTGAGCAGGGAAGAGACCCAGTACTTC
TRBV30	NA	NA	TRBJ2-5	CAWIEETQCF	TGTGCCTGGATTGAAGAGACCCAGTGCTTC
TRBV18	TRBD1	NA	TRBJ2-5	CASSPPGGETQYF	TGTGCCAGCTCACCTCCAGGGGGAGAGACCCAGTACTTC
TRBV11-2	TRBD2	NA	TRBJ2-7	CASRTSGRGSYEQYF	TGTGCGAGTCGGACTAGCGGGAGGGGCTCCTACGAGCAGTACTTC
TRBV12-5	TRBD1	few	TRBJ2-2	CASGGDRASGTGELFF	TGTGCTAGTGGTGGGGACAGGGCGAGTGGCACCGGGGAGCTGTTTTTT
TRBV2	NA	NA	TRBJ1-1	CASSEGWGQNTEAFF	TGTGCCAGCAGTGAAGGTTGGGGACAGAACACTGAAGCTTTCTTT
TRBV4-3	NA	NA	TRBJ1-1	CASSQDMAGPEAFF	TGCGCCAGCAGCCAAGATATGGCAGGGCCCGAAGCTTTCTTT
TRBV6-2/TRBV6-3	NA	few	TRBJ2-7	CASTYGGSDYEQYF	TGTGCCAGCACCTATGGGGGTAGCGACTACGAGCAGTACTTC
TRBV5-1	TRBD1	NA	TRBJ1-1	CASRAIPGQGEAFF	TGCGCCAGCAGAGCCATCCCGGGACAGGGGGAAGCTTTCTTT
TRBV6-6	NA	NA	TRBJ2-5	CASSYIRRSQETQYF	TGTGCCAGCAGTTACATAAGGCGCAGCCAAGAGACCCAGTACTTC
TRBV6-1	NA	NA	TRBJ2-3	CASSGTSSRDTQYF	TGTGCCAGCAGTGGTACTAGCTCCAGAGATACGCAGTATTTT
TRBV3-1	TRBD1	few	TRBJ2-1	CASSRSDYRGNEQFF	TGTGCCAGCAGCCGAAGTGATTACAGGGGTAATGAGCAGTTCTTC
TRBV9	NA	NA	TRBJ2-2	CASSGGVLYTGELFF	TGTGCCAGCAGCGGGGGGGTACTGTACACCGGGGAGCTGTTTTTT
TRBV2	NA	few	TRBJ2-5	CASSEGGAGKQYF	TGTGCCAGCAGTGAAGGGGGGGCTGGGAAGCAGTACTTC
TRBV2	TRBD2	NA	TRBJ2-3	CASSDIAGESTDTQYF	TGTGCCAGCAGTGATATCGCGGGAGAGTCGACAGATACGCAGTATTTT
TRBV5-1	NA	NA	TRBJ2-5	CASSGPDYGTQYF	TGCGCCAGCAGCGGCCCTGACTATGGGACCCAGTACTTC
TRBV6-5	NA	NA	TRBJ1-2	CASSSGERNYGYTF	TGTGCCAGCAGTTCCGGGGAACGTAACTATGGCTACACCTTC
TRBV27	TRBD1	NA	TRBJ1-4	CASSPGQGKTKREKLFF	TGTGCCAGCAGTCCGGGACAGGGGAAAACCAAACGTGAAAAACTGTTTTTT
TRBV20-1	TRBD2	few	TRBJ2-1	CSASPRVVAGDEQFF	TGCAGTGCTAGTCCTCGGGTGGTAGCGGGAGATGAGCAGTTCTTC
TRBV7-2	NA	few	TRBJ2-6	CASSLAYSSRSGANVLTF	TGTGCCAGCAGCTTAGCCTATTCTAGCCGCTCTGGGGCCAACGTCCTGACTTTC
TRBV10-3	TRBD2	NA	TRBJ2-1	CAISERGAGGLNEQFF	TGTGCCATCAGTGAGAGGGGGGCGGGAGGGCTTAATGAGCAGTTCTTC
TRBV12-3/TRBV12-4	NA	few	TRBJ1-1	CASSGLSGMNTEAFF	TGTGCCAGCAGTGGCCTTTCGGGGATGAACACTGAAGCTTTCTTT
TRBV24-1	NA	few	TRBJ2-2	CATSDYVGVTGELFF	TGTGCCACCAGTGATTATGTGGGGGTCACCGGGGAGCTGTTTTTT